This T cell receptor beta chain was documented in a study of cytomegalovirus exposure and HLA in healthy donors. PCR was performed using 60 Vbeta and 13 Jbeta primers. Using immunoSEQ multiplex PCR, the repertoire was profiled, and TCRdb retains in-frame clones only, with some absent. The table includes about 110,000 clones, roughly 13% detected once. This clone was seen only a few times. CDR1 and CDR2 (germline): SGHVS, FNYEAQ. V dropped 1 base and J dropped 0 bases, with 13 bases sitting between them. This CDR3 region has 16 residues. The source material was PBMCs. The receptor's source is a man aged 40-49 years in good health and CMV-seropositive. The chain combines TRBV7-6 with TRBJ2-7; D is perhaps TRBD1 (6 bases). CDR3 amino acids: CASSLDEDSPSYEQYF. In DNA, the CDR3 is TGTGCCAGCAGCTTAGACGAGGACAGCCCCTCCTACGAGCAGTACTTC. The full variable domain, its missing parts supplied by reference TRBV7-6 and TRBJ2-7, is GAGVSQSPRYKVTKRGQDVALRCDPISGHVSLYWYRQALGQGPEFLTYFNYEAQQDKSGLPNDRFSAERPEGSISTLTIQRTEQRDSAMYRCASSLDEDSPSYEQYFGPGTRLTVT.